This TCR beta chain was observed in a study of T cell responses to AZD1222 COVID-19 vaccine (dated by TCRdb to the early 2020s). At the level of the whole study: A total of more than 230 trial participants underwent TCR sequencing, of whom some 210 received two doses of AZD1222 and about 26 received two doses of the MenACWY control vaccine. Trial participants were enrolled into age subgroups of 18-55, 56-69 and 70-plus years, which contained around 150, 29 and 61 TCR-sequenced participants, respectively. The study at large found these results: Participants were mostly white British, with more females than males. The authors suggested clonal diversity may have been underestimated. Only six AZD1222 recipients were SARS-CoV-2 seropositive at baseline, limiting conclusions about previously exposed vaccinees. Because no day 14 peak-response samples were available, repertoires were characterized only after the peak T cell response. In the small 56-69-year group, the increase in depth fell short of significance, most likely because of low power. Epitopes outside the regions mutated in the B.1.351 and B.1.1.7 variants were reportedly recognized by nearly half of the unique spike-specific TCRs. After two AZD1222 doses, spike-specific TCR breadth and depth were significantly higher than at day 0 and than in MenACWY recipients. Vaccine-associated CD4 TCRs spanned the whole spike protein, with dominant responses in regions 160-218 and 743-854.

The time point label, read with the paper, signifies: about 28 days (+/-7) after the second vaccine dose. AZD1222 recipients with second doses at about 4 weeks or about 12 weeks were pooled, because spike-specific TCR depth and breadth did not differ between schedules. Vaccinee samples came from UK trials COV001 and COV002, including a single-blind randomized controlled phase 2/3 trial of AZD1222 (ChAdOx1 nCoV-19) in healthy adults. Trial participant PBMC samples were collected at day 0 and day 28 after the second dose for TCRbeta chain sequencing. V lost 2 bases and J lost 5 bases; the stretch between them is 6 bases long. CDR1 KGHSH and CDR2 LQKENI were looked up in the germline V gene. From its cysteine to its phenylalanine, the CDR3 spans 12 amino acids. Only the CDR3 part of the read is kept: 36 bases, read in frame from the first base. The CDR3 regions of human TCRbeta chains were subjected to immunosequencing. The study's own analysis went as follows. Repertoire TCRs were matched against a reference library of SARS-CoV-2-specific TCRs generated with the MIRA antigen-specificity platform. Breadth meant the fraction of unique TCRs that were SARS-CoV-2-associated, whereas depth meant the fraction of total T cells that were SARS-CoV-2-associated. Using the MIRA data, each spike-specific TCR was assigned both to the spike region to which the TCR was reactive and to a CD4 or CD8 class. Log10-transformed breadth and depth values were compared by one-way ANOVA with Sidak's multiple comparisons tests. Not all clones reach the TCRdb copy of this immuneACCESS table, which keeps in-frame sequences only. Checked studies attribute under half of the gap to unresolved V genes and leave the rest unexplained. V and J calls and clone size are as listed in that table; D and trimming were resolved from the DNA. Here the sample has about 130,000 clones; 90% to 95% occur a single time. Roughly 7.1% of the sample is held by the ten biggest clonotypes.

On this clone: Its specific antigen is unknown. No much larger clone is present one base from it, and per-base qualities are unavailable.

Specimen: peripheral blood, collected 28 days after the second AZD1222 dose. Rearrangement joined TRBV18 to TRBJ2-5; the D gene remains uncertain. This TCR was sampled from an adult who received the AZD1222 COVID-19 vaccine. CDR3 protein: CASSPGDETQYF. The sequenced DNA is TGTGCCAGCTCACCAGGGGATGAGACCCAGTACTTC. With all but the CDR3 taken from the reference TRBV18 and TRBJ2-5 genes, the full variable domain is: NAGVMQNPRHLVRRRGQEARLRCSPMKGHSHVYWYRQLPEEGLKFMVYLQKENIIDESGMPKERFSAEFPKEGPSILRIQQVVRGDSAAYFCASSPGDETQYFGPGTRLLVL.